What follows are 7 T cell receptor beta chains derived from one specimen sequenced in a study of T cell responses to AZD1222 COVID-19 vaccine (dated by TCRdb to about 2021). The protocol used for the library was the immunoSEQ multiplex PCR assay. TCRdb carries this immuneACCESS record with in-frame sequences only. Its versions omit some clonotypes, under half of them owing to an unresolved V gene in the studies checked, with the rest unexplained. This sample gives some 140,000 clones in total; roughly 90% of them show up just once. The ten largest clones add up to 1.5% to 2% of the sample. The time point tag for this specimen amounts to: baseline before first vaccination. The sequencing here drew on peripheral blood, taken on day 0 of AZD1222 vaccination. These receptors were taken from an adult in good health.

The chain uses TRBV7-2 and TRBJ2-7; tentative D call: TRBD1 (6 bases). Deletions cut 5 bases from V and 6 bases from J, with 20 bases between. This CDR3 is 15 amino acids long. Germline V gene lookup returns CDR1 SGHTA and CDR2 FQGNSA. In nucleotides, the CDR3 is TGTGCCAGCAGCCAAACCCCGTGGGGGACAAGCGAGCAGTACTTC. It is translated as CASSQTPWGTSEQYF.

V usage is TRBV7-2 and J usage is TRBJ2-1; no definite D call. There are 16 residues in the CDR3. Trimming removed 5 bases at V and 5 bases at J, with 19 bases between. Germline assignment: CDR1 SGHTA and CDR2 FQGNSA. This CDR3 is CASSRLPGQLNNEQFF. The CDR3 DNA follows: TGTGCCAGCAGCCGCCTTCCGGGCCAACTCAACAATGAGCAGTTCTTC. Using reference TRBV7-2 and TRBJ2-1 for the parts outside the CDR3, the full variable domain is GAGVSQSPSNKVTEKGKDVELRCDPISGHTALYWYRQSLGQGLEFLIYFQGNSAPDKSGLPSDRFSAERTGGSVSTLTIQRTQQEDSAVYLCASSRLPGQLNNEQFFGPGTRLTVL.

The chain couples TRBV7-3 to TRBJ2-7; 12 bases align to TRBD1. From germline, CDR1 is SGHTA and CDR2 FQGTGA. This CDR3 has 17 residues. V trimming: 2 bases; J trimming: 4 bases; junction bases outside the gene matches: 9. DNA for the CDR3: TGTGCCAGCAGCTTAGGGACAGGGGGCTTAGGTTCGTACGAGCAGTACTTC. As protein: CASSLGTGGLGSYEQYF.

The CDR3 here is CASSSLAGGRRSEQFF. The CDR3 coding sequence is TGTGCCAGCAGCTCTCTAGCGGGAGGGCGTCGGAGTGAGCAGTTCTTC. The chain is built from TRBV7-6 and TRBJ2-1, with TRBD2 matching over 12 bases. CDR1 and CDR2 from the germline V gene are SGHVS and FNYEAQ. V shed 4 bases, J shed 9 bases, and the junction held 10 bases outside the gene matches. The CDR3 consists of 16 residues.

This sequence joins TRBV7-3 and TRBJ2-1; 8 positions agree with TRBD1. The CDR3 totals 15 residues. The V segment lost 6 bases and the J segment 8 bases; nucleotides outside the gene matches: 12. CDR1 is SGHTA and CDR2 is FQGTGA in the germline V gene. This chain's CDR3 is CASSYTRQGRHEQFF. In DNA, the CDR3 is TGTGCCAGCAGTTATACCCGACAGGGGAGACATGAGCAGTTCTTC.

This chain links TRBV19 with TRBJ1-6, with D tentatively TRBD1 (6 bases). The CDR3 contains 17 residues. Germline-derived CDR1 and CDR2 are LNHDA and SQIVND (reference sequence). Trimming pared 4 bases from V and 2 bases from J, leaving 15 bases between. The CDR3 region is CASSSPDRQTYNSPLHF. The CDR3, as DNA: TGTGCCAGTAGTAGCCCGGACAGACAGACCTATAATTCACCCCTCCACTTT.

The chain is built from TRBV29-1 and TRBJ2-7, with 9 bases identical to TRBD1. The CDR3 sequence is 12 residues long. Germline V gives CDR1 SQVTM, CDR2 ANQGSEA. V shed 4 bases, J shed 9 bases, and the junction held 7 bases outside the gene matches. CDR3 in amino acids: CSVGPDRGRQYF. CDR3 in DNA: TGCAGCGTTGGGCCGGACAGGGGAAGGCAGTACTTC.